One sample yielded the 22 T cell receptor beta chains listed below, sequenced in a study of blood T cells in healthy people across ages. Through a sample-barcoded 5' primer and a J-beta primer mix, a second PCR was run for roughly 6 to 11 cycles. TCRdb passed the 5' RACE reads through MiXCR, listing each CDR3 protein once. The sample includes over a million distinct CDR3 sequences, under 30% seen only once; the top ten take 0.75%. The same sample was also studied in work on T cells of mothers and their children.

Sequenced material: blood. These TCRs come from a girl aged 2 to 10 in good health.

This clonotype was seen just once. The chain links TRBV7-9 to TRBJ1-1; no reliable D call. The CDR3 loop spans 13 amino acids. Trimming stripped 7 bases from V and 1 base from J, with 10 bases between. CDR1 SEHNR and CDR2 FQNEAQ come from the germline V gene (reference sequence). In DNA, the CDR3 is TGTGCCAGCACCCTATTGGCGAACACTGAAGCTTTCTTT. As protein: CASTLLANTEAFF. Full variable domain (remainder filled in from reference TRBV7-9 and TRBJ1-1): DTGVSQNPRHKITKRGQNVTFRCDPISEHNRLYWYRQTLGQGPEFLTYFQNEAQLEKSRLLSDRFSAERPKGSFSTLEIQRTEQGDSAMYLCASTLLANTEAFFGQGTRLTVV.

The J gene is TRBJ2-2, the V gene TRBV14; 10 bases agree with TRBD1. The trim removed 6 bases at V and 7 bases at J, leaving 5 bases unmatched. Germline CDR1 and CDR2: SGHDN and FVKESK. There are 14 residues in the CDR3. For the CDR3, the DNA is TGTGCCAGCAGACGACAGGGGGCCTACGGGGAGCTGTTTTTT. Translation gives CASRRQGAYGELFF.

The chain carries TRBV6-5 and TRBJ2-2; no clear D. Germline V CDR1 and CDR2: MNHEY, SVGAGI. Trimming removed 2 bases at V and 6 bases at J, with 7 bases between. The CDR3 is 13 residues long. The CDR3 spells CASSYGFPGELFF. In nucleotides, the CDR3 is TGTGCCAGCAGTTACGGGTTCCCCGGGGAGCTGTTTTTT.

V and J are TRBV20-1 and TRBJ2-1; D may be TRBD1 or TRBD2 (5 bases each). V lost 4 bases to trimming and J lost 2 bases, with 9 bases between them. Germline lookup yields CDR1 DFQATT and CDR2 SNEGSKA (reference sequence). This CDR3 contains 13 residues. As DNA, the CDR3 is TGCAGTGCTACGGGGCTTACCTACAATGAGCAGTTCTTC. It is translated as CSATGLTYNEQFF.

This chain connects TRBV7-9 to TRBJ2-5; D possibly corresponds to TRBD2 (5 bases). The CDR3 is made up of 14 amino acids. V was pared by 6 bases and J by 5 bases, with 16 bases between. Germline V gene lookup returns CDR1 SEHNR and CDR2 FQNEAQ (reference sequence). The CDR3 reads CASSSVLGGETQYF. The CDR3 nucleotides read TGTGCCAGCAGTTCGGTTTTGGGCGGGGAGACCCAGTACTTC.

The chain is built from TRBV9 and TRBJ2-7; D is perhaps TRBD1 or TRBD2 (5 bases each). The CDR3 spans 14 residues. The ends were cut back, 4 bases at V and 3 bases at J, with 14 bases in the middle. Germline V gene sequence: CDR1 SGDLS, CDR2 YYNGEE. In nucleotides, the CDR3 is TGTGCCAGCAGCCCCCTGTGGGACCTCTACGAGCAGTACTTC. Residues: CASSPLWDLYEQYF.

The chain has TRBV4-1 and TRBJ2-1, with D possibly matching TRBD2 (5 bases). Trimming removed 0 bases from V and 1 base from J, with 13 bases in between. Germline CDR1 and CDR2: MGHRA and YSYEKL. CDR3 length: 17 residues. The DNA for the CDR3 is TGCGCCAGCAGCCAAGAGTACAGCGGTCATTCCTACAATGAGCAGTTCTTC. Its translation is CASSQEYSGHSYNEQFF.

The gene calls are TRBV12-3 or TRBV12-4 and TRBJ2-1; perhaps TRBD2 as D (5 bases). V dropped 8 bases and J dropped 5 bases, with 19 bases sitting between them. There are 15 residues in the CDR3. The CDR3 region is CASHETGGYNNEQFF. The CDR3 nucleotides read TGTGCCAGCCATGAGACGGGCGGGTATAACAATGAGCAGTTCTTC.

This clonotype was seen a few times. The rearrangement uses TRBV6-5 and TRBJ2-6; D remains ambiguous. The CDR3 runs 13 residues. Germline V lookup: CDR1 MNHEY, CDR2 SVGAGI. The ends were cut back, 5 bases at V and 3 bases at J, with 5 bases in the middle. CDR3 region: CASSNGGANVLTF. Here the CDR3 DNA reads TGTGCCAGCAGTAATGGTGGGGCCAACGTCCTGACTTTC.

This chain uses TRBV3-1 with TRBJ2-5; 10 bases agree with TRBD2. The end of the DNA fits TRBJ2-1 better, so the J call may be wrong. Germline V lookup: CDR1 LGHDT, CDR2 YNNKEL (reference sequence). This CDR3 is 16 amino acids long. CDR3 in amino acids: CASSQAGGLAALVQFF. CDR3 coding DNA: TGTGCCAGCAGCCAAGCGGGAGGACTAGCGGCGCTAGTCCAGTTCTTC.

This chain links TRBV7-3 with TRBJ1-2, with TRBD1 identical over 9 bases. Germline lookup yields CDR1 SGHTA and CDR2 FQGTGA. The ends lost 2 bases at V and 4 bases at J; junction bases unmatched: 5. CDR3 length equals 15 residues. CDR3 region: CASSLLGTGSYGYTF. In DNA, the CDR3 is TGTGCCAGCAGCTTATTAGGGACAGGGAGCTATGGCTACACCTTC. Variable domain in full (rest from reference TRBV7-3 and TRBJ1-2): GAGVSQTPSNKVTEKGKYVELRCDPISGHTALYWYRQSLGQGPEFLIYFQGTGAADDSGLPNDRFFAVRPEGSVSTLKIQRTERGDSAVYLCASSLLGTGSYGYTFGSGTRLTVV.

This clonotype was seen a handful of times. The chain employs TRBV6-2 or TRBV6-3 and TRBJ1-2; D uncertain. CDR3 length equals 12 residues. The germline V and J ends were trimmed by 0 bases and 9 bases, with 8 bases remaining between them. CDR1 MNHEY and CDR2 SVGEGT come from the germline V gene. The CDR3 region has the DNA TGTGCCAGCAGTTACTCCATGAGGAGCTACACCTTC. Its translation: CASSYSMRSYTF.

This clonotype was detected a few times. The rearrangement links TRBV4-1 to TRBJ2-5; 8 bases agree with TRBD1. Germline-derived CDR1 and CDR2 are MGHRA and YSYEKL. V gave up 8 bases and J gave up 3 bases; unmatched junction bases: 8. This CDR3 has 14 amino acids. This CDR3 is CASRAWGQEETQYF. The CDR3 DNA reads TGCGCCAGCCGTGCTTGGGGACAGGAAGAGACCCAGTACTTC.

This clonotype appeared a few times. The chain links TRBV9 to TRBJ2-1, with 7 bases fitting TRBD1. The CDR3 has 14 amino acids. With V trimmed by 4 bases and J by 5 bases, 6 bases remained unmatched. Per the germline V gene, CDR1 is SGDLS and CDR2 is YYNGEE. CDR3 loop: CASSYLGQHNEQFF. In DNA form, the CDR3 reads TGTGCCAGCAGCTACCTGGGACAGCACAATGAGCAGTTCTTC.

The V call is TRBV28, the J call TRBJ2-1; D may be TRBD2 (5 bases). The CDR3 totals 15 residues. CDR1 is MDHEN, CDR2 SYDVKM, per germline. Trimming stripped 2 bases from V and 7 bases from J, with 15 bases between. This CDR3 reads CASSLRIRGANEQFF. DNA of the CDR3: TGTGCCAGCAGTTTAAGGATTCGGGGAGCGAATGAGCAGTTCTTC.

V and J are TRBV7-6 and TRBJ2-3; 11 bases align to TRBD2. J was trimmed by 4 bases and V by 9 bases; bases with no gene match: 12. From germline, CDR1 is SGHVS and CDR2 FNYEAQ. The CDR3 totals 16 residues. The CDR3 bases are TGTGCCAGAGCCCAAGAGGGACTAGCGGATTCAGATACGCAGTATTTT. Amino acids: CARAQEGLADSDTQYF.

The V gene is TRBV9, the J gene TRBJ1-6; D not certain. V shed 3 bases and J shed 5 bases, with 6 bases lying between them. The germline CDR1 and CDR2 sequences are SGDLS and YYNGEE. This CDR3 is built from 13 residues. CDR3 sequence: CASSGANNSPLHF. Written as DNA, the CDR3 is TGTGCCAGCAGCGGTGCAAATAATTCACCCCTCCACTTT.

This clonotype was observed a handful of times. The chain joins TRBV6-2 or TRBV6-3 to TRBJ2-1; 7 nucleotides match TRBD2. The DNA matches TRBJ2-7 better at its end, which makes the J call doubtful. The CDR3 consists of 14 residues. The germline gives CDR1 MNHEY, CDR2 SVGEGT. CDR3 DNA sequence: TGTGCCAGCAAGCGGGACGTCGTATCCTACGAGCAGTACTTC. Translating it yields CASKRDVVSYEQYF.

Many counts were recorded for this clonotype. The J gene is TRBJ2-7, the V gene TRBV28; 8 bases line up with TRBD1. Trimming took 4 bases from V and 2 from J; bases not matched to a gene: 4. The CDR3 extends over 14 amino acids. Germline V gene data show CDR1 as MDHEN and CDR2 as SYDVKM. This chain's CDR3 is CASSSYRGTYEQYF. The CDR3 region has the DNA TGTGCCAGCAGTTCTTACAGGGGGACCTACGAGCAGTACTTC.

The V call is TRBV18, the J call TRBJ1-5, with 10 nucleotides matching TRBD1. The CDR3 spans 18 residues. Germline V gives CDR1 KGHSH, CDR2 LQKENI. V lost 4 bases to trimming and J lost 5 bases; unmatched junction nucleotides: 14. CDR3 protein: CASSLSPINGTGDQPQHF. CDR3 in DNA: TGTGCCAGCTCACTGTCTCCCATTAATGGGACAGGGGATCAGCCCCAGCATTTT.

This clonotype was detected only a few times. V usage is TRBV27 and J usage is TRBJ2-4; 7 bases fit TRBD1. The V gene end was trimmed by 3 bases and the J gene end by 0 bases; junction bases not matched to a gene: 11. The CDR3 consists of 18 residues. Germline loops: CDR1 MNHEY, CDR2 SMNVEV (reference sequence). CDR3 DNA sequence: TGTGCCAGCAGTTTTACAGGGGCCCAGGTTCTAGCCAAAAACATTCAGTACTTC. It specifies CASSFTGAQVLAKNIQYF.

This clonotype has at least ten counts. This sequence joins TRBV5-1 and TRBJ2-5; TRBD2 matches at 12 bases. This CDR3 has 15 amino acids. V lost 4 bases and J lost 2; bases outside the gene matches: 3. The germline CDR1 and CDR2 sequences are SGHRS and YFSETQ. For the CDR3, the DNA is TGCGCCAGCAGCCCTGGGACTAGCGGGCAAGAGACCCAGTACTTC. It specifies CASSPGTSGQETQYF.